Shown below are 4 T cell receptor beta chains from a single sample sequenced in a study of long-term antiretroviral therapy in people with HIV. A v3.0 immunoSEQ assay was performed at survey level. Libraries were prepared by immunoSEQ multiplex PCR; TCRdb keeps only in-frame clonotypes and omits some of them. The sample yields roughly 18,000 clones, 75% to 90% seen once. The sample in question was unsorted PBMCs, obtained 4.2 years after starting antiretroviral therapy. These receptors originate from a man aged 45 to 65 with HIV.

This chain uses TRBV28 with TRBJ2-7, with D hard to call. V dropped 5 bases and J dropped 0 bases, with 11 bases sitting between them. The length of the CDR3 is 14 residues. Germline CDR1 MDHEN, CDR2 SYDVKM. The chain's CDR3 is CASSLWSSSYEQYF. DNA of the CDR3: TGTGCCAGCAGTCTTTGGAGCAGCTCCTACGAGCAGTACTTC.

This sequence joins TRBV5-1 and TRBJ2-3; unclear D gene. Trimming pared 2 bases from V and 3 bases from J, leaving 4 bases between. CDR1 and CDR2 from the germline V gene are SGHRS and YFSETQ. There are 12 residues in the CDR3. The CDR3 DNA reads as TGCGCCAGCAGCTTAGAGACAGATACGCAGTATTTT. It yields the protein CASSLETDTQYF.

This rearrangement joins TRBV7-8 to TRBJ2-7; 10 nucleotides line up with TRBD1. CDR3 size: 15 residues. Germline V gives CDR1 SGHVS, CDR2 FQNEAQ. The V gene end was trimmed by 4 bases and the J gene end by 5 bases; junction bases not matched to a gene: 8. The CDR3 is CASSYRTGGRDEQYF. In nucleotides, the CDR3 is TGTGCCAGCAGCTACCGGACAGGGGGTCGGGACGAGCAGTACTTC.

In its sample, this clone was seen once. The chain recombines TRBV19 with TRBJ2-3; the D gene is possibly TRBD2 (5 bases). V was cut by 5 bases and J by 2 bases, with 14 bases left in between. This CDR3 spans 15 amino acids. CDR1 and CDR2 (germline): LNHDA, SQIVND (reference sequence). Here the CDR3 reads CASSLSGGTTDTQYF. DNA for the CDR3: TGTGCCAGTAGTTTAAGCGGAGGTACCACAGATACGCAGTATTTT.